The 25 T cell receptor beta chains given below trace back to one sample, sequenced in a study of blood T cell repertoires in COVID-19. This table comes from immunoSEQ multiplex PCR, and its TCRdb copy is limited to in-frame clones, with some not included. Of a few hundred thousand clones listed, roughly nine tenths are singletons. The sequenced sample consisted of peripheral blood. All receptors come from a man between 35 and 55 years old with active or convalescent COVID-19.

V usage is TRBV15 and J usage is TRBJ1-5; 7 bases are shared with TRBD1. This CDR3 region has 15 residues. Germline V gene lookup returns CDR1 LNHNV and CDR2 YYDKDF (reference sequence). The J segment lost 3 bases and the V segment lost 0 bases, leaving 2 bases of the junction unmatched. CDR3 bases: TGTGCCACCAGCAGAGAGGGACAGTTCAATCAGCCCCAGCATTTT. Amino acid sequence: CATSREGQFNQPQHF.

The chain employs TRBV6-4 and TRBJ2-1; D unresolved. Trimming stripped 2 bases from V and 12 bases from J, with 14 bases between. The V gene's germline CDR1 is MRHNA and CDR2 SNTAGT. The CDR3 contains 13 residues. Here the CDR3 DNA reads TGTGCCAGCAGTGACCAGCGCCAGTATCGGCAGTTCTTC. Translation: CASSDQRQYRQFF.

The chain uses TRBV5-1 and TRBJ1-4, with 7 bases fitting TRBD1. This CDR3 is built from 18 residues. V was clipped by 2 bases and J by 6 bases; unmatched bases: 16. The germline V gene has CDR1 SGHRS and CDR2 YFSETQ. CDR3 in amino acids: CASSLNVGQVHEDEKLFF. The CDR3, as DNA: TGCGCCAGCAGCTTAAACGTTGGACAGGTTCACGAGGATGAAAAACTGTTTTTT.

CDR3 DNA: TGTGCCAGCAGTTACTCGAGTGTATTTCGGGAAAAACTGTTTTTT. Translated: CASSYSSVFREKLFF. The chain links TRBV6-5 to TRBJ1-4; the D is unclear. The length of the CDR3 is 15 residues. The germline V gene encodes CDR1 MNHEY and CDR2 SVGAGI. The germline V and J ends were trimmed by 0 bases and 8 bases, with 13 bases remaining between them.

J is TRBJ1-3 and V is TRBV2, with D uncertain. The CDR3 sequence is 16 residues long. With 4 bases removed from V and 0 bases from J, the gap between germline ends came to 13 bases. The germline CDR1 and CDR2 sequences are SNHLY and FYNNEI. The CDR3 spells CASSVRFPISGNTIYF. Here the CDR3 DNA reads TGTGCCAGCAGTGTCAGGTTCCCTATCTCTGGAAACACCATATATTTT. Variable domain in full (rest from reference TRBV2 and TRBJ1-3): EPEVTQTPSHQVTQMGQEVILRCVPISNHLYFYWYRQILGQKVEFLVSFYNNEISEKSEIFDDQFSVERPDGSNFTLKIRSTKLEDSAMYFCASSVRFPISGNTIYFGEGSWLTVV.

The chain couples TRBV28 to TRBJ1-1, with D perhaps TRBD1 (5 bases). Germline CDR1 MDHEN, CDR2 SYDVKM. V lost 7 bases to trimming and J lost 5 bases, with 20 bases between them. The CDR3 loop spans 15 amino acids. CDR3 coding DNA: TGTGCCAGCACCTTAGAGGGAGGGGCCTGGACTGAAGCTTTCTTT. Protein: CASTLEGGAWTEAFF.

The V call is TRBV4-2, the J call TRBJ1-6; 8 bases are shared with TRBD1. Per the germline V gene, CDR1 is LGHNA and CDR2 is YNFKEQ. CDR3 length equals 15 residues. V shed 0 bases and J 10 bases; nucleotides not matched to a gene: 5. In DNA, the CDR3 is TGTGCCAGCAGCCAAGAGGACAGGGAAGGCTCACCCCTCCACTTT. Translating it yields CASSQEDREGSPLHF.

This clone has only one observation. The V call is TRBV29-1, the J call TRBJ2-5; no definite D call. Germline CDR1 SQVTM, CDR2 ANQGSEA. Between the trimmed V and J ends, which lost 3 bases and 4 bases, there was a span of 12 bases. This CDR3 has 13 amino acids. The CDR3 coding sequence is TGCAGCGTTGAGTTCCGGTTTGGAGAGACCCAGTACTTC. It is translated as CSVEFRFGETQYF.

The chain carries TRBV5-4 and TRBJ2-7; a possible D gene is TRBD1 (6 bases). CDR1 is SGHNT, CDR2 YYREEE, per germline (reference sequence). V dropped 4 bases and J dropped 0 bases, with 11 bases sitting between them. There are 14 residues in the CDR3. CDR3 region: CASSPGTHSYEQYF. For the CDR3, the DNA is TGTGCCAGCAGCCCCGGGACACACTCCTACGAGCAGTACTTC.

The chain employs TRBV19 and TRBJ1-1, with no clear D. V shed 5 bases and J shed 4 bases, with 20 bases lying between them. The CDR3 contains 16 residues. CDR1 is LNHDA, CDR2 SQIVND, per germline (reference sequence). In nucleotides, the CDR3 is TGTGCCAGTAGTCTTCTCTCGCGGGCAAGAGGCACTGAAGCTTTCTTT. The encoded protein is CASSLLSRARGTEAFF.

V and J are TRBV11-2 and TRBJ2-1, with a tentative D call TRBD2 (5 bases). Trimming stripped 4 bases from V and 1 base from J, with 23 bases between. Looked up from germline, CDR1 is SGHAT and CDR2 is FQNNGV. CDR3 size: 19 residues. CDR3 sequence: CASSSLKGVQYYSYNEQFF. In nucleotides, the CDR3 is TGTGCCAGCAGCTCCCTTAAGGGAGTTCAATACTATTCCTACAATGAGCAGTTCTTC.

This rearrangement joins TRBV7-8 to TRBJ1-5, with TRBD1 matching 7 bases. The CDR3 is 15 amino acids. Germline assignment: CDR1 SGHVS and CDR2 FQNEAQ. Losses at the gene ends were 2 bases for V and 7 bases for J; bases not matched to a gene: 8. CDR3 region: CASSLPTGVDQPQHF. CDR3 sequence (DNA): TGTGCCAGCAGCTTACCCACAGGGGTTGACCAGCCCCAGCATTTT.

This sequence joins TRBV9 and TRBJ1-1, with no clear D. Trimming removed 0 bases from V and 1 base from J, with 4 bases in between. This CDR3 has 13 amino acids. Germline V gives CDR1 SGDLS, CDR2 YYNGEE. Here the CDR3 DNA reads TGTGCCAGCAGCGTAGCGTGGAACACTGAAGCTTTCTTT. Amino acids: CASSVAWNTEAFF. Filled out from reference TRBV9 and TRBJ1-1, the complete variable domain reads DSGVTQTPKHLITATGQRVTLRCSPRSGDLSVYWYQQSLDQGLQFLIQYYNGEERAKGNILERFSAQQFPDLHSELNLSSLELGDSALYFCASSVAWNTEAFFGQGTRLTVV.

The DNA of the CDR3 is TGTGCCAGCTCACCACAGCAGGGGGCAACAGATACGCAGTATTTT. Translation gives CASSPQQGATDTQYF. The gene calls are TRBV18 and TRBJ2-3; 8 bases agree with TRBD1. Unmatched junction bases numbered 3, after V lost 1 base and J lost 3 bases. The CDR3 has 15 residues. The germline CDR1 and CDR2 sequences are KGHSH and LQKENI. Filled out from reference TRBV18 and TRBJ2-3, the complete variable domain reads NAGVMQNPRHLVRRRGQEARLRCSPMKGHSHVYWYRQLPEEGLKFMVYLQKENIIDESGMPKERFSAEFPKEGPSILRIQQVVRGDSAAYFCASSPQQGATDTQYFGPGTRLTVL.

The CDR3 DNA is TGTGCCAGCCGAGGCAGGGCCACAGATACGCAGTATTTT. It yields the protein CASRGRATDTQYF. The rearrangement links TRBV28 to TRBJ2-3; D perhaps matches TRBD1 (5 bases). The germline CDR1 and CDR2 sequences are MDHEN and SYDVKM. This CDR3 comprises 13 residues. V dropped 8 bases and J dropped 2 bases, with 11 bases sitting between them.

This clone was picked up one time. The chain recombines TRBV5-4 with TRBJ2-2; 7 nucleotides align to TRBD2. J lost 1 base, V lost 6 bases, and 21 bases had no gene match. Germline lookup yields CDR1 SGHNT and CDR2 YYREEE (reference sequence). This CDR3 has 20 amino acids. The CDR3 here is CASNIGGGEPIKRNTGELFF. The CDR3, as DNA: TGTGCCAGCAATATTGGTGGGGGGGAACCTATCAAGAGGAACACCGGGGAGCTGTTTTTT.

The rearrangement uses TRBV6-5 and TRBJ2-1; 8 nucleotides line up with TRBD1. Germline CDR1 and CDR2: MNHEY and SVGAGI. This CDR3 spans 13 amino acids. The V segment lost 7 bases and the J segment 5 bases; nucleotides outside the gene matches: 4. CDR3 sequence reads: CASTSGGNNEQFF. CDR3 nucleotide sequence: TGTGCCAGCACATCAGGGGGCAACAATGAGCAGTTCTTC.

The chain has TRBV19 and TRBJ2-7; TRBD2 might be the D (7 bases). With 9 bases removed from V and 5 bases from J, the gap between germline ends came to 26 bases. This CDR3 spans 16 amino acids. Germline CDR1 reads LNHDA; CDR2 reads SQIVND (reference sequence). CDR3 nucleotides: TGTGCCAGCGACAAAGGGGGGGGACTGGGTGGAAACGAGCAGTACTTC. Residues: CASDKGGGLGGNEQYF.

The genes are TRBV5-1 and TRBJ1-2; TRBD1 matches at 9 bases. V was pared by 0 bases and J by 6 bases, with 6 bases of the junction left unmatched. From germline, CDR1 is SGHRS and CDR2 YFSETQ. This CDR3 is built from 15 residues. The CDR3 spells CASSLARQGGDGYTF. The CDR3, as DNA: TGCGCCAGCAGCTTGGCTCGACAGGGGGGCGATGGCTACACCTTC.

In DNA, the CDR3 is TGTGCCAGCTCACCCACGACAGGGGCGACGAACACTGAAGCTTTCTTT. This sequence encodes CASSPTTGATNTEAFF. J is TRBJ1-1 and V is TRBV18; 8 bases match TRBD1. Trimming at V came to 3 bases and at J to 1 base, leaving 7 bases not matched to a gene. There are 16 residues in the CDR3. Germline CDR1 KGHSH, CDR2 LQKENI.

As DNA, the CDR3 is TGTGCCAGTACAGGGGCTGATAATTCACCCCTCCACTTT. It codes for CASTGADNSPLHF. The genes are TRBV6-5 and TRBJ1-6; 7 bases agree with TRBD1. Germline V gene sequence: CDR1 MNHEY, CDR2 SVGAGI. The V and J ends lost 9 bases and 5 bases, in that order; junction bases with no gene match: 4. The CDR3 totals 13 residues.

CDR3 amino acids: CASSPKTGVQPQHF. Here the CDR3 DNA reads TGTGCCAGCAGTCCAAAAACAGGGGTCCAGCCCCAGCATTTT. V gene TRBV27 combines with J gene TRBJ1-5; TRBD1 matches at 7 bases. Looked up from germline, CDR1 is MNHEY and CDR2 is SMNVEV (reference sequence). J gave up 7 bases and V 5 bases, and 8 bases lay outside the gene matches. CDR3 size: 14 residues.

The V and J genes are TRBV6-5 and TRBJ2-7; 11 positions match TRBD2. Germline loops: CDR1 MNHEY, CDR2 SVGAGI. The CDR3 spans 14 residues. The V segment lost 6 bases and the J segment 2 bases; nucleotides outside the gene matches: 3. This chain's CDR3 is CASSPGLAAYEQYF. CDR3 in DNA: TGTGCCAGCAGCCCGGGACTAGCGGCCTACGAGCAGTACTTC.

The rearrangement joins TRBV29-1 to TRBJ1-5; TRBD1 matches at 9 bases. This CDR3 has 15 amino acids. The ends lost 2 bases at V and 4 bases at J; junction bases unmatched: 6. Germline lookup yields CDR1 SQVTM and CDR2 ANQGSEA. Here the CDR3 reads CSVETDGTGNQPQHF. The CDR3, as DNA: TGCAGCGTTGAAACCGACGGGACAGGGAATCAGCCCCAGCATTTT. Combining the CDR3 with reference TRBV29-1 and TRBJ1-5 gives the whole variable domain SAVISQKPSRDICQRGTSLTIQCQVDSQVTMMFWYRQQPGQSLTLIATANQGSEATYESGFVIDKFPISRPNLTFSTLTVSNMSPEDSSIYLCSVETDGTGNQPQHFGDGTRLSIL.

The chain recombines TRBV27 with TRBJ2-7; TRBD2 aligns across 12 bases. The CDR3 is made up of 18 amino acids. CDR1 and CDR2 from the germline V gene are MNHEY and SMNVEV (reference sequence). Trimming removed 2 bases from V and 6 bases from J; junction bases left unmatched: 14. CDR3 sequence (DNA): TGTGCCAGCAGTTTACGGACCCCGACTAGCGGGAGAGGCGGCGAGCAGTACTTC. It translates to CASSLRTPTSGRGGEQYF.